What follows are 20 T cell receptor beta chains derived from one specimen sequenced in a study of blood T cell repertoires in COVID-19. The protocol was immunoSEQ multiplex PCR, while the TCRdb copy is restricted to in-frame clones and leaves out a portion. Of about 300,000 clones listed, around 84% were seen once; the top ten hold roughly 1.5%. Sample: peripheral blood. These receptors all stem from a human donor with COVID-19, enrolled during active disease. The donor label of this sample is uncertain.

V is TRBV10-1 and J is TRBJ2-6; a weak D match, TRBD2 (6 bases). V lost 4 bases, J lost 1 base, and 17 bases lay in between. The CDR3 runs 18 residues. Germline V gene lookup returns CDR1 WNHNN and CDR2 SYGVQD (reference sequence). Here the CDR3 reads CASSVPGTASSGANVLTF. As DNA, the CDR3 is TGCGCCAGCAGTGTTCCCGGGACTGCTTCATCTGGGGCCAACGTCCTGACTTTC.

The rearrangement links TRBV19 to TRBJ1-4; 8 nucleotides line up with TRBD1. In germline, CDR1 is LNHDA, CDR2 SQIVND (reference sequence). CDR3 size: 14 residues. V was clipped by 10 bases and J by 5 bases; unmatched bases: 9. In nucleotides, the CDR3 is TGTGCCACTTCGGACTGGACAGGGAATGAAAAACTGTTTTTT. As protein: CATSDWTGNEKLFF.

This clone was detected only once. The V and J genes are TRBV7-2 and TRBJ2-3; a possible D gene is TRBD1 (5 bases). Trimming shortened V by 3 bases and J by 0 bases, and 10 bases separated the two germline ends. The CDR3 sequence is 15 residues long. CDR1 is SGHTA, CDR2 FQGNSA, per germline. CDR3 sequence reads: CASSFRQGSTDTQYF. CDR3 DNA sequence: TGTGCCAGCAGCTTCCGGCAGGGAAGCACAGATACGCAGTATTTT. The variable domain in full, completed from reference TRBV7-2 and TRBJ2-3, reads GAGVSQSPSNKVTEKGKDVELRCDPISGHTALYWYRQSLGQGLEFLIYFQGNSAPDKSGLPSDRFSAERTGGSVSTLTIQRTQQEDSAVYLCASSFRQGSTDTQYFGPGTRLTVL.

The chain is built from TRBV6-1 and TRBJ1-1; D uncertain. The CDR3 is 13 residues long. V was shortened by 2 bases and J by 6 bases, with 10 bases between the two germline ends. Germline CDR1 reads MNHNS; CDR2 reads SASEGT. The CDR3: CASSERREAEAFF. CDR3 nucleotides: TGTGCCAGCAGTGAAAGGCGAGAGGCTGAAGCTTTCTTT.

CDR3 bases: TGCAGTGCTAGTGGGTCGGCAGGGGGACTCAGTGAAAAACTGTTTTTT. It encodes CSASGSAGGLSEKLFF. This chain links TRBV20-1 with TRBJ1-4; 7 nucleotides line up with TRBD1. The V gene's germline CDR1 is DFQATT and CDR2 SNEGSKA (reference sequence). V shed 3 bases and J 7 bases; nucleotides not matched to a gene: 14. The CDR3 loop spans 16 amino acids.

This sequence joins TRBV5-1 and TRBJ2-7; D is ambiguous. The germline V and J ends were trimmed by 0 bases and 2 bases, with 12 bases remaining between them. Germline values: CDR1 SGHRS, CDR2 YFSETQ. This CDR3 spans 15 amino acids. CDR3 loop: CASSLGATPPYEQYF. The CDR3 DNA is TGCGCCAGCAGCTTGGGAGCGACTCCTCCCTACGAGCAGTACTTC. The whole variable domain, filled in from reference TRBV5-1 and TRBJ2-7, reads KAGVTQTPRYLIKTRGQQVTLSCSPISGHRSVSWYQQTPGQGLQFLFEYFSETQRNKGNFPGRFSGRQFSNSRSEMNVSTLELGDSALYLCASSLGATPPYEQYFGPGTRLTVT.

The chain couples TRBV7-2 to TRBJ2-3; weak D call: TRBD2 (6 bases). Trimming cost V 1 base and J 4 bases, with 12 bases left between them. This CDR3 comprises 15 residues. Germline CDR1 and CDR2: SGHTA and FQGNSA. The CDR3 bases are TGTGCCAGCAGCTTAGTGTCGGGAGTAGCAGATACGCAGTATTTT. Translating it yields CASSLVSGVADTQYF.

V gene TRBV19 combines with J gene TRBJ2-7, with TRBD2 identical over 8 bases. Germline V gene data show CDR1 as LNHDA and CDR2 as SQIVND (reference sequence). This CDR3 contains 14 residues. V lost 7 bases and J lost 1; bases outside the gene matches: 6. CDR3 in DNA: TGTGCCAGTACCCCGACTAGCGAGTCCTACGAGCAGTACTTC. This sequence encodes CASTPTSESYEQYF.

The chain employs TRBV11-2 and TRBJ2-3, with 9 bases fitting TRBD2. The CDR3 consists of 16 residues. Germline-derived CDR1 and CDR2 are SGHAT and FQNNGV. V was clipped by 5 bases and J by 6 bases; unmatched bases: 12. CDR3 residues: CASSLGLAGLADTQYF. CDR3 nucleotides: TGTGCCAGCAGCCTCGGGCTAGCGGGACTTGCTGATACGCAGTATTTT.

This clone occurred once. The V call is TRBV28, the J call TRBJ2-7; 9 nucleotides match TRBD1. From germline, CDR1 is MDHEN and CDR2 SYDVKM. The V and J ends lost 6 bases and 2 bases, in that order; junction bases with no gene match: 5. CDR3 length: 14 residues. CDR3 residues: CASSGQGLTYEQYF. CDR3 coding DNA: TGTGCCAGCAGCGGACAGGGGCTTACCTACGAGCAGTACTTC.

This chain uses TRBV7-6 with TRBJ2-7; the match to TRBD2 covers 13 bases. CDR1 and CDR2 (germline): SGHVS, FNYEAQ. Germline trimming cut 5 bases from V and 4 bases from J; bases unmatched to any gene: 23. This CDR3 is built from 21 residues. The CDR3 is CASSPLLDTSGRAGGLYEQYF. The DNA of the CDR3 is TGTGCCAGCAGCCCCCTACTAGATACTAGCGGGAGGGCTGGGGGTTTATACGAGCAGTACTTC.

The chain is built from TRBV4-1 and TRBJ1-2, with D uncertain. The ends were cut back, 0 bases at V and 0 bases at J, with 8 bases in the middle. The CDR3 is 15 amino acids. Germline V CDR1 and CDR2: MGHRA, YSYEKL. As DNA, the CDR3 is TGCGCCAGCAGCCAAGACCGGGGTTCTAACTATGGCTACACCTTC. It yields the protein CASSQDRGSNYGYTF.

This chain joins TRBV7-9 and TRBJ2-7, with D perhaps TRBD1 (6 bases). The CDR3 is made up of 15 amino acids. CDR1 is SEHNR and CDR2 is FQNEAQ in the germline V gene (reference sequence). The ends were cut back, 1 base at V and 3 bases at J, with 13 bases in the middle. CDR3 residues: CASSLDAGAYYEQYF. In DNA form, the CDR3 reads TGTGCCAGCAGCTTAGATGCAGGGGCCTACTACGAGCAGTACTTC.

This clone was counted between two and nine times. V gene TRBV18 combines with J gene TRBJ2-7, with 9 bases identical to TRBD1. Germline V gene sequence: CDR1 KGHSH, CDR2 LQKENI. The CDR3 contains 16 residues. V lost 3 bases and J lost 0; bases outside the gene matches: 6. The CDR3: CASSPLTGGYSYEQYF. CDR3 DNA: TGTGCCAGCTCACCGCTGACAGGGGGTTACTCCTACGAGCAGTACTTC. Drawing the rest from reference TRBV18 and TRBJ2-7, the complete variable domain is NAGVMQNPRHLVRRRGQEARLRCSPMKGHSHVYWYRQLPEEGLKFMVYLQKENIIDESGMPKERFSAEFPKEGPSILRIQQVVRGDSAAYFCASSPLTGGYSYEQYFGPGTRLTVT.

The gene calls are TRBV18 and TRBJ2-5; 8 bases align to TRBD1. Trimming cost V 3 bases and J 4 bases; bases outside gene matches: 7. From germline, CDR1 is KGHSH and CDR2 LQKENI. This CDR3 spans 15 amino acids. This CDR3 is CASSPQGAHRETQYF. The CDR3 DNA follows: TGTGCCAGCTCACCGCAGGGGGCTCATCGAGAGACCCAGTACTTC.

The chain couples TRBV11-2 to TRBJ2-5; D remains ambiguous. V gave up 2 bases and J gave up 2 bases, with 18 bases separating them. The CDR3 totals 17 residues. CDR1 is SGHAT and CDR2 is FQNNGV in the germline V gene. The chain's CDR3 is CASSLLNAIGQQETQYF. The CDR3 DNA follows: TGTGCCAGCAGCTTACTAAACGCTATTGGGCAGCAAGAGACCCAGTACTTC.

The CDR3 is CASSLSGGGGYTF. The DNA for the CDR3 is TGTGCCAGCAGTTTAAGTGGGGGAGGTGGCTACACCTTC. The V and J genes are TRBV12-3 or TRBV12-4 and TRBJ1-2, with D possibly being TRBD1 (5 bases). The CDR3 is made up of 13 amino acids. V shed 2 bases and J shed 7 bases, with 11 bases lying between them.

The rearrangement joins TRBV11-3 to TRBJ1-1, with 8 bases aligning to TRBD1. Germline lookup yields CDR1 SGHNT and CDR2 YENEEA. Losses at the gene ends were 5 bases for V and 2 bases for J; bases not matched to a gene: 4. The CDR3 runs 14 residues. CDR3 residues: CASSITGGNTEAFF. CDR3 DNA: TGTGCCAGCAGCATTACAGGGGGTAACACTGAAGCTTTCTTT.

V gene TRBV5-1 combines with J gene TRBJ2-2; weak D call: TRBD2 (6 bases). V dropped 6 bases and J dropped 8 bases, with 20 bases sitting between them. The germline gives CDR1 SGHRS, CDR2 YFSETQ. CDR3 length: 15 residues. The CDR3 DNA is TGCGCCAGCACCCTAGCGTACCCTCGGGGAGGGGAGCTGTTTTTT. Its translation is CASTLAYPRGGELFF. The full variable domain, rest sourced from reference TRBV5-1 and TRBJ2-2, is KAGVTQTPRYLIKTRGQQVTLSCSPISGHRSVSWYQQTPGQGLQFLFEYFSETQRNKGNFPGRFSGRQFSNSRSEMNVSTLELGDSALYLCASTLAYPRGGELFFGEGSRLTVL.

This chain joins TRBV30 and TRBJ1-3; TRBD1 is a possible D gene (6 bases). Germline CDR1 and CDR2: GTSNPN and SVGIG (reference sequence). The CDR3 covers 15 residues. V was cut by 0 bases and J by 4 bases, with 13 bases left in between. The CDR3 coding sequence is TGTGCCTGGAGTGTAGTTCCCACAGGGGGAAACACCATATATTTT. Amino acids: CAWSVVPTGGNTIYF.